This T cell receptor beta chain was sequenced for a study of blood T cell repertoires in COVID-19. Whole-study context: PBMCs, B-cell-depleted T cells, or T cells were the source of the cDNA or gDNA that made up the material.

Only in-frame clones appear in the TCRdb table, and some are missing; sequencing was by immunoSEQ multiplex PCR. Of under 150,000 clones listed, 90% are singletons. Germline V lookup: CDR1 MNHEY, CDR2 SVGAGI. J was trimmed by 0 bases and V by 10 bases; bases with no gene match: 6. This CDR3 is 14 amino acids long. The TCR sequence derives from a man aged 55 to 70 with COVID-19, enrolled during active disease. The V gene is TRBV6-5, the J gene TRBJ2-1, with 7 bases that match TRBD1. Sample: peripheral blood. CDR3 coding DNA: TGTGCCACCGAGGGACAGAACTCCTACAATGAGCAGTTCTTC. Residues: CATEGQNSYNEQFF.